Sequencing of this T cell receptor beta chain was carried out in a study of response to subunit inactivated influenza vaccine (dated by TCRdb to 2017 to 2018). Context from the whole study: Deep quantitative profiling of the T cell receptor repertoire was used in the study to follow responses to a trivalent subunit inactivated influenza vaccine.

After removal of 1 base from V and 5 bases from J, the junction retains 12 bases not matched to a gene. The CDR3 measures 16 amino acids from cysteine to phenylalanine. Of the read, only the CDR3 DNA is kept; its 48 bases are in frame from base 1. Sequences DFQATT (CDR1) and SNEGSKA (CDR2) are obtained from the germline V gene (reference sequence). The paper's findings and limits, for the study overall: The authors proposed that each seasonal influenza vaccination may bring in only a limited number of new T cells.

This clonotype was seen only a few times. The target of this receptor is not known. Base qualities are not recorded, but no much larger clone differs from it by a single base. Libraries were constructed by RT-PCR. The sequencer was an Illumina HiSeq 2500. The raw public reads went through TCRdb reprocessing: fastp at Q25, MiXCR clone calling, in-frame beta chains kept. Each CDR3 protein gets just one entry, which takes the most common genes and DNA from the rows behind it. The table for this sample lists 550,000 to 650,000 distinct CDR3 sequences; about 11% of them were counted only once. About 9.4% of the sample goes to the ten largest clones.

This specimen was PBMCs from blood, taken on the day of vaccination. Recombination connected TRBV20-1 to TRBJ2-7; 9 middle bases align to TRBD1. The sequence was collected from a man over 45 who received an inactivated influenza vaccine. Donor details come from another sample of the same person, matched by shared clones. This receptor carries the CDR3 CSARAPTGTGKNEQYF. The DNA reads as follows: TGCAGTGCTAGAGCCCCGACCGGGACAGGGAAAAACGAGCAGTACTTC.